This T cell receptor beta chain came from a study of shared clonotypes between healthy human individuals. Only CD45RO-negative cells positively selected for CCR7 counted as naive CD8 cells, so terminally differentiated effector memory CD45RA+ cells were excluded. Healthy HIV-negative adults with no recent acute infections or vaccinations were recruited as donors. Within Nashville, Tennessee resided all donors, each a Caucasian adult. Trimming removed 6 bases from V and 6 bases from J, with 14 bases in between. Germline assignment: CDR1 LGHNT and CDR2 FRNRAP. This CDR3 spans 14 amino acids. The assay was immunoSEQ multiplex PCR, and TCRdb's table has in-frame clones only and misses some. Of roughly 2.1 million clones listed, around 93% were seen once; the top ten hold under 2%.

The specimen sequenced was naive CD8+ T cells from PBMCs. This chain joins TRBV12-5 and TRBJ2-2; possible D gene TRBD1, 6 bases. The source is a man younger than 30 in good health. Some clones in this sample may be carry-over from other donors' samples. The CDR3 nucleotides are TGTGCTAGTGGGGCCGGGACAACCTCCGGGGAGCTGTTTTTT. Residues: CASGAGTTSGELFF.